The 10 T cell receptor beta chains below were found in one sample sequenced in a study of cytomegalovirus exposure and HLA in healthy donors. Primers: 60 Vbeta forward and 13 Jbeta reverse. Clones were read by immunoSEQ multiplex PCR, and TCRdb kept only the in-frame ones, dropping some. The sample carries 98,000 or so clones, 10% recorded once. What was sequenced was PBMCs. These receptors came from a man in his forties in good health and CMV-seropositive.

The V and J genes are TRBV6-5 and TRBJ2-1, with D possibly matching TRBD2 (6 bases). Germline V gene sequence: CDR1 MNHEY, CDR2 SVGAGI. The CDR3 spans 13 residues. V lost 6 bases, J lost 4 bases, and 10 bases lay in between. The CDR3 loop reads CASRIAEYNEQFF. CDR3 in DNA: TGTGCCAGCAGGATAGCGGAATACAATGAGCAGTTCTTC.

The CDR3 nucleotides are TGTGCCAGCAGCTCCCAGGTAGCGGGATATGTTGAGTATTTT. Its translation is CASSSQVAGYVEYF. The V call is TRBV13, the J call TRBJ2-3; TRBD2 agrees at 8 bases. The CDR3 is made up of 14 amino acids. The germline gives CDR1 PRHDT, CDR2 FYEKMQ (reference sequence). V gave up 4 bases and J gave up 13 bases; unmatched junction bases: 13.

This clone was counted only a few times. The rearrangement uses TRBV11-1 and TRBJ2-5; 8 nucleotides match TRBD2. CDR1 and CDR2 from the germline V gene are SGHAT and FQDESV (reference sequence). V was pared by 5 bases and J by 5 bases, with 4 bases of the junction left unmatched. The CDR3 sequence is 13 residues long. CDR3 region: CASSRPGGETQYF. Here the CDR3 DNA reads TGTGCCAGCAGCCGACCGGGGGGGGAGACCCAGTACTTC.

The sample holds a few counts of this clone. This chain joins TRBV29-1 and TRBJ2-7; possible D gene TRBD1, 6 bases. There are 13 residues in the CDR3. Looked up from germline, CDR1 is SQVTM and CDR2 is ANQGSEA. V shed 4 bases and J shed 6 bases, with 16 bases lying between them. The CDR3 protein is CSVGGNRVVEQYF. In DNA, the CDR3 is TGCAGCGTTGGGGGTAACAGGGTTGTCGAGCAGTACTTC.

The CDR3 loop is CASSRDRASDTQYF. Written as DNA, the CDR3 is TGTGCCAGCAGTAGGGACAGGGCATCAGATACGCAGTATTTT. This chain uses TRBV6-4 with TRBJ2-3, with 9 bases that match TRBD1. The junction had 4 bases not matched to a gene; V was cut back by 5 bases and J by 4 bases. This CDR3 spans 14 amino acids. Germline CDR1 and CDR2: MRHNA and SNTAGT.

The chain has TRBV7-9 and TRBJ2-5; D perhaps matches TRBD1 (7 bases). Germline V lookup: CDR1 SEHNR, CDR2 FQNEAQ (reference sequence). The CDR3 spans 13 residues. Trimming removed 5 bases from V and 7 bases from J, with 14 bases in between. This CDR3 reads CASSRGQGGTQYF. CDR3 sequence (DNA): TGTGCCAGCAGCAGGGGGCAGGGGGGGACCCAGTACTTC.

This clone was counted only a few times. The gene calls are TRBV7-6 and TRBJ2-5; TRBD2 aligns across 9 bases. TRBJ2-7 explains the end of the DNA better; the J call may be wrong. From germline, CDR1 is SGHVS and CDR2 FNYEAQ. The CDR3 extends over 16 amino acids. The CDR3 DNA reads TGTGCCAGCAGCTTAGCGTGGGGCGGGAGGGCCAACGAGCAGTACTTC. Translated, it gives CASSLAWGGRANEQYF.

The rearrangement joins TRBV19 to TRBJ2-7; 7 bases fit TRBD1. The CDR3 sequence is 14 residues long. V lost 6 bases, J lost 6 bases, and 11 bases stayed unmatched. The germline gives CDR1 LNHDA, CDR2 SQIVND (reference sequence). The CDR3 coding sequence is TGTGCCAGTAGCCTGAGCGTAAGGGGGCTCGAGCAGTACTTC. This translates into CASSLSVRGLEQYF.

The gene calls are TRBV18 and TRBJ1-2, with TRBD1 matching 8 bases. The CDR3 covers 15 residues. Germline CDR1 reads KGHSH; CDR2 reads LQKENI. V was pared by 5 bases and J by 2 bases, with 7 bases of the junction left unmatched. As DNA, the CDR3 is TGTGCCAGCTCATCGTCTTGGGACAGGAACTATGGCTACACCTTC. This codes for CASSSSWDRNYGYTF.

This clone was observed at least ten times. Germline and junction disagree at one end, which may indicate a read error. The gene calls are TRBV7-2 and TRBJ2-7, with 10 bases identical to TRBD2. This CDR3 is built from 13 residues. Per germline, CDR1 SGHTA and CDR2 FQGNSA. The CDR3 DNA follows: TGTGCCAGCAGCCCGGCCCCTGGGACTAGCGTTGACTTC. This translates into CASSPAPGTSVDF.